The source of this TCR beta chain is a study of blood T cell repertoires in COVID-19. For the study at large: Donors in the United States, Italy and Spain gave samples during acute or convalescent COVID-19. The analysed material was cDNA or gDNA that came from T cells, B-cell-depleted T cells, or PBMCs.

Losses at the gene ends were 5 bases for V and 4 bases for J; bases not matched to a gene: 5. Per the germline V gene, CDR1 is LNHDA and CDR2 is SQIVND (reference sequence). The CDR3 extends over 15 amino acids. Authors' data handling: Estimates of nucleated cell counts were drawn from the amplification of reference gene primers. Some clones are missing from TCRdb's copy, which holds only in-frame ones; the method was immunoSEQ multiplex PCR. D and trimming come from the DNA, and the V and J calls and clone size come from that table. Here the sample spans fewer than 300,000 clones, 65% to 90% being singletons.

This TCR derives from a human donor in a cohort sampled during active COVID-19. Source material: peripheral blood. This rearrangement joins TRBV19 to TRBJ2-1, with 10 bases identical to TRBD2. The CDR3 DNA sequence: TGTGCCAGTAGTCCAGGAGCGGGAGGGTACAATGAGCAGTTCTTC. It is translated as CASSPGAGGYNEQFF.